This is a list of T cell receptor beta chains from one sample in a study of blood T cell repertoires in COVID-19. Generated by immunoSEQ multiplex PCR, the TCRdb table keeps only in-frame clones and is missing some. The data hold tens of thousands of clones, with roughly nine tenths observed a single time. The sample comprised peripheral blood. All receptors derive from a man aged 50-59 years with active COVID-19. The CDR3 runs from the conserved cysteine through the conserved F or W. Each record gives: CDR3 DNA, CDR3 protein, CDR3 length, clone size, V gene, J gene, D gene. The D gene is left open where the match is weak. The size of a clone is reported for some rows only, either as once, few or many, or as a class for expanded clones.

CDR3nt: TGCGCCAGCAGCTTGTTCCACAACTCCGACACGCTCTCCTACGAGCAGTACTTC
CDR3aa: CASSLFHNSDTLSYEQYF
len: 18
abundance: .
v_gene: TRBV5-1
j_gene: TRBJ2-7
d_gene: .

CDR3nt: TGTGCCAGCTTTCCAGGCGGGGGCTACACCTTC
CDR3aa: CASFPGGGYTF
len: 11
abundance: .
v_gene: TRBV28
j_gene: TRBJ1-2
d_gene: .

CDR3nt: TGTGCCAGCAGGTACGGACTAGCGGGACAAGAGACCCAGTACTTC
CDR3aa: CASRYGLAGQETQYF
len: 15
abundance: once
v_gene: TRBV27
j_gene: TRBJ2-5
d_gene: TRBD2

CDR3nt: TGTGCCAGCAGTTACGAAGGGGGAGGGCCTGCAGATACGCAGTATTTT
CDR3aa: CASSYEGGGPADTQYF
len: 16
abundance: .
v_gene: TRBV11-1
j_gene: TRBJ2-3
d_gene: .

CDR3nt: TGTGCCATCAGTTTACAGGGGTCGAACACTGAAGCTTTCTTT
CDR3aa: CAISLQGSNTEAFF
len: 14
abundance: .
v_gene: TRBV10-3
j_gene: TRBJ1-1
d_gene: TRBD1

CDR3nt: TGTGCCAGCAGTTTACAGGGGGGTTACAATGAGCAGTTCTTC
CDR3aa: CASSLQGGYNEQFF
len: 14
abundance: .
v_gene: TRBV27
j_gene: TRBJ2-1
d_gene: .

CDR3nt: TGTGCCAGCTCACCTCAGCAGGACAGCTCCTACGAGCAGTACTTC
CDR3aa: CASSPQQDSSYEQYF
len: 15
abundance: once
v_gene: TRBV18
j_gene: TRBJ2-7
d_gene: .

CDR3nt: TGTGCCAGCAGTTATACTCGGCAGGCAGCCCGCTCCGGTCAGCCCCAGCATTTT
CDR3aa: CASSYTRQAARSGQPQHF
len: 18
abundance: .
v_gene: TRBV6-2/TRBV6-3
j_gene: TRBJ1-5
d_gene: .

CDR3nt: TGCGCCAGCACCATAGATGGCGGGGGTTCCTACGAGCAGTACTTC
CDR3aa: CASTIDGGGSYEQYF
len: 15
abundance: .
v_gene: TRBV5-1
j_gene: TRBJ2-7
d_gene: TRBD2

CDR3nt: TGTGCCAGCCCGACGTGGGGGCTGGCCTATAATTCACCCCTCCACTTT
CDR3aa: CASPTWGLAYNSPLHF
len: 16
abundance: once
v_gene: TRBV21-1
j_gene: TRBJ1-6
d_gene: .

CDR3nt: TGTGCCAGCAGCTTGAATAGCGGGCAAGAGACCCAGTACTTC
CDR3aa: CASSLNSGQETQYF
len: 14
abundance: .
v_gene: TRBV11-1
j_gene: TRBJ2-5
d_gene: TRBD2

CDR3nt: TGTGCCAGCAGCAATAGCGGGAGGGCACCCTACGAGCAGTACTTC
CDR3aa: CASSNSGRAPYEQYF
len: 15
abundance: .
v_gene: TRBV7-9
j_gene: TRBJ2-7
d_gene: TRBD2

CDR3nt: TGTGCCAGCAGCGTAGAAGACGGGAGGGTGGGAGAGACCCAGTACTTC
CDR3aa: CASSVEDGRVGETQYF
len: 16
abundance: few
v_gene: TRBV9
j_gene: TRBJ2-5
d_gene: TRBD2

CDR3nt: TGCGCCAGCAGACTCCAGGGGGACACCGGGGAGCTGTTTTTT
CDR3aa: CASRLQGDTGELFF
len: 14
abundance: .
v_gene: TRBV4-3
j_gene: TRBJ2-2
d_gene: TRBD1

CDR3nt: TGTGCCAGCAGCTCGACACAGGGTTACGAGCAGTACTTC
CDR3aa: CASSSTQGYEQYF
len: 13
abundance: .
v_gene: TRBV9
j_gene: TRBJ2-7
d_gene: .

CDR3nt: TGTGCCAGCAGTTCGACTAGCTCTGACACCGGGGAGCTGTTTTTT
CDR3aa: CASSSTSSDTGELFF
len: 15
abundance: .
v_gene: TRBV6-4
j_gene: TRBJ2-2
d_gene: TRBD2

CDR3nt: TGTGCCAGTAGTATGGCCCGGACAGGGGCAGAGACCCAGTACTTC
CDR3aa: CASSMARTGAETQYF
len: 15
abundance: .
v_gene: TRBV19
j_gene: TRBJ2-5
d_gene: TRBD1

CDR3nt: TGTGCCAGCAGTTACTCGGACAGATCTAACTATGGCTACACCTTC
CDR3aa: CASSYSDRSNYGYTF
len: 15
abundance: .
v_gene: TRBV6-6
j_gene: TRBJ1-2
d_gene: .

CDR3nt: TGTGCCAGCAGCTCCCCCTCGGCAGGGGGCAAAAACATTCAGTACTTC
CDR3aa: CASSSPSAGGKNIQYF
len: 16
abundance: .
v_gene: TRBV13
j_gene: TRBJ2-4
d_gene: TRBD1

CDR3nt: TGCAGCTCAAGACAGGGGGGGTTCAATGAGCAGTTCTTC
CDR3aa: CSSRQGGFNEQFF
len: 13
abundance: .
v_gene: TRBV29-1
j_gene: TRBJ2-1
d_gene: TRBD1

CDR3nt: TGTGCCAGCAGCCACGACACGACAGGCGCGAACACCGGGGAGCTGTTTTTT
CDR3aa: CASSHDTTGANTGELFF
len: 17
abundance: few
v_gene: TRBV7-7
j_gene: TRBJ2-2
d_gene: .

CDR3nt: TGCGCCAGCAAGCTAGCGGAGAACACCGGGGAGCTGTTTTTT
CDR3aa: CASKLAENTGELFF
len: 14
abundance: .
v_gene: TRBV10-2
j_gene: TRBJ2-2
d_gene: TRBD2

CDR3nt: TGTGCCAGCAGCCAGGGACTAGCGACGGATACGCAGTATTTT
CDR3aa: CASSQGLATDTQYF
len: 14
abundance: .
v_gene: TRBV7-2
j_gene: TRBJ2-3
d_gene: TRBD2

CDR3nt: TGTGCCAGCAGCTCGCGCTCTATCTACGAGCAGTACTTC
CDR3aa: CASSSRSIYEQYF
len: 13
abundance: .
v_gene: TRBV11-3
j_gene: TRBJ2-7
d_gene: .

CDR3nt: TGTGTGTCGGGAGCCCCTACCAATGAGCAGTTCTTC
CDR3aa: CVSGAPTNEQFF
len: 12
abundance: .
v_gene: TRBV19
j_gene: TRBJ2-1
d_gene: .

CDR3nt: TGTGCCAGCAGTCCCCCGGGACAGGGGGCGTTTGAGCAGTACTTC
CDR3aa: CASSPPGQGAFEQYF
len: 15
abundance: .
v_gene: TRBV6-2/TRBV6-3
j_gene: TRBJ2-7
d_gene: TRBD1

CDR3nt: TGCACCAGCAGCAATGAGGGGGGGTTGGTGGCCAAAAACATTCAGTACTTC
CDR3aa: CTSSNEGGLVAKNIQYF
len: 17
abundance: .
v_gene: TRBV1
j_gene: TRBJ2-4
d_gene: .

CDR3nt: TGTGCCAGCAGTCCCCGGGGACTAGCGGGAGAGCACAATGAGCAGTTCTTC
CDR3aa: CASSPRGLAGEHNEQFF
len: 17
abundance: .
v_gene: TRBV27
j_gene: TRBJ2-1
d_gene: TRBD2